The source of this T cell receptor (beta chain) is a study of neurological immune-mediated disorders. Germline V lookup: CDR1 SGDLS, CDR2 YYNGEE. The CDR3 has 14 amino acids. Trimming removed 4 bases from V and 5 bases from J; junction bases left unmatched: 8. This clonotype showed up many times. A 10-nucleotide random UMI tagged transcripts in template-switch 5'RACE cDNA synthesis. MiXCR, run by TCRdb on the 5' RACE reads, gives a single entry per CDR3 protein. The sample lists roughly 120,000 distinct CDR3 sequences, roughly 3.2% occurring once. The sequencing input was PBMCs. The rearrangement uses TRBV9 and TRBJ1-2; the match to TRBD1 covers 7 bases. The receptor was isolated from a woman in her twenties or thirties with multiple sclerosis. CDR3 coding DNA: TGTGCCAGCAGCACCCCGACAGGGAATTATGGCTACACCTTC. This sequence encodes CASSTPTGNYGYTF.